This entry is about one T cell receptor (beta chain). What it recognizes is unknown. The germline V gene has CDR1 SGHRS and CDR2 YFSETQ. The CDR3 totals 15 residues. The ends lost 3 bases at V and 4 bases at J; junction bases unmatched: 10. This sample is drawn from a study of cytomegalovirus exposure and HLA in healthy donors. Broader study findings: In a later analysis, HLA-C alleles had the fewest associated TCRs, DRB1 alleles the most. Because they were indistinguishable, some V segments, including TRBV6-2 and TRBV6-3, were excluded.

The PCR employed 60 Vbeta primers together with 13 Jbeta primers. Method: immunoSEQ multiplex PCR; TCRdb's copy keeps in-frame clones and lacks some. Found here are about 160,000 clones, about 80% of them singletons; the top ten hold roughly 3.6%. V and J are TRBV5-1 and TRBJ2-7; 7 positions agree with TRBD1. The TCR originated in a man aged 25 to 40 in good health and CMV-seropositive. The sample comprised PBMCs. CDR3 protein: CASSSSGGSRYEQYF. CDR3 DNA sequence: TGCGCCAGCAGCTCGTCAGGGGGAAGTCGGTACGAGCAGTACTTC. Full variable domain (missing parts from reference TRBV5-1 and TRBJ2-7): KAGVTQTPRYLIKTRGQQVTLSCSPISGHRSVSWYQQTPGQGLQFLFEYFSETQRNKGNFPGRFSGRQFSNSRSEMNVSTLELGDSALYLCASSSSGGSRYEQYFGPGTRLTVT.